In this sample, the clone carrying this T cell receptor (beta chain) turned up many times. Its antigen is currently unknown. This entry comes from a study of early T cells in non-severe SARS-CoV-2 infection. The overall study: The input, bulk RNA from unsorted whole blood, was sequenced, and chains were unpaired. Study-wide results and limits: Anti-spike CD8 responses were favored in VDJdb matching, and private and CD4 specificities were missed.

Trimming removed 0 bases from V and 0 bases from J, with 10 bases in between. Germline assignment: CDR1 SGHRS and CDR2 YFSETQ. CDR3 length: 16 amino acids. Unique molecular identifier tags were affixed to discrete cDNA molecules. Each CDR3 protein is one row after TCRdb ran MiXCR on the 5' RACE reads. The table lists 80,000 or so distinct CDR3 sequences, roughly an eighth of them singletons, with 3% to 3.5% in the top ten. Sequencing was done on a sample of whole blood. The receptor was derived from an adult who was a healthcare worker with PCR-confirmed SARS-CoV-2 infection or an uninfected control (not recorded which). The rearrangement links TRBV5-1 to TRBJ2-1; D tentatively reads TRBD1 or TRBD2 (5 bases each). CDR3 nucleotide sequence: TGCGCCAGCAGCTTGGAAGGGACCTACTCCTACAATGAGCAGTTCTTC. It encodes CASSLEGTYSYNEQFF.